This T cell receptor beta chain is drawn from a study of graft-versus-host responses after intestinal transplantation. Study summary: Induction using anti-thymocyte globulin, followed by tacrolimus and steroids for 2 to 4 years, was given to all recipients.

Libraries were prepared by immunoSEQ multiplex PCR; TCRdb keeps only in-frame clonotypes and omits some of them. The table has about 120,000 clones, 90% seen once. This CDR3 contains 12 residues. Germline-derived CDR1 and CDR2 are PRHDT and FYEKMQ (reference sequence). Trimming removed 5 bases from V and 7 bases from J, with 11 bases in between. Details on this clone: The antigen remains undetermined.

This clonotype was obtained from a human donor who received an intestinal transplant. The sample consisted of unstimulated CD4+ T cells sorted from spleen or lymph node cells, taken before intestinal transplant. V gene TRBV13 combines with J gene TRBJ2-5, with a weak D call TRBD1 (6 bases). The CDR3 region is CASSQGRRTQYF. The CDR3 DNA follows: TGTGCCAGCAGCCAGGGGCGTCGGACCCAGTACTTC.